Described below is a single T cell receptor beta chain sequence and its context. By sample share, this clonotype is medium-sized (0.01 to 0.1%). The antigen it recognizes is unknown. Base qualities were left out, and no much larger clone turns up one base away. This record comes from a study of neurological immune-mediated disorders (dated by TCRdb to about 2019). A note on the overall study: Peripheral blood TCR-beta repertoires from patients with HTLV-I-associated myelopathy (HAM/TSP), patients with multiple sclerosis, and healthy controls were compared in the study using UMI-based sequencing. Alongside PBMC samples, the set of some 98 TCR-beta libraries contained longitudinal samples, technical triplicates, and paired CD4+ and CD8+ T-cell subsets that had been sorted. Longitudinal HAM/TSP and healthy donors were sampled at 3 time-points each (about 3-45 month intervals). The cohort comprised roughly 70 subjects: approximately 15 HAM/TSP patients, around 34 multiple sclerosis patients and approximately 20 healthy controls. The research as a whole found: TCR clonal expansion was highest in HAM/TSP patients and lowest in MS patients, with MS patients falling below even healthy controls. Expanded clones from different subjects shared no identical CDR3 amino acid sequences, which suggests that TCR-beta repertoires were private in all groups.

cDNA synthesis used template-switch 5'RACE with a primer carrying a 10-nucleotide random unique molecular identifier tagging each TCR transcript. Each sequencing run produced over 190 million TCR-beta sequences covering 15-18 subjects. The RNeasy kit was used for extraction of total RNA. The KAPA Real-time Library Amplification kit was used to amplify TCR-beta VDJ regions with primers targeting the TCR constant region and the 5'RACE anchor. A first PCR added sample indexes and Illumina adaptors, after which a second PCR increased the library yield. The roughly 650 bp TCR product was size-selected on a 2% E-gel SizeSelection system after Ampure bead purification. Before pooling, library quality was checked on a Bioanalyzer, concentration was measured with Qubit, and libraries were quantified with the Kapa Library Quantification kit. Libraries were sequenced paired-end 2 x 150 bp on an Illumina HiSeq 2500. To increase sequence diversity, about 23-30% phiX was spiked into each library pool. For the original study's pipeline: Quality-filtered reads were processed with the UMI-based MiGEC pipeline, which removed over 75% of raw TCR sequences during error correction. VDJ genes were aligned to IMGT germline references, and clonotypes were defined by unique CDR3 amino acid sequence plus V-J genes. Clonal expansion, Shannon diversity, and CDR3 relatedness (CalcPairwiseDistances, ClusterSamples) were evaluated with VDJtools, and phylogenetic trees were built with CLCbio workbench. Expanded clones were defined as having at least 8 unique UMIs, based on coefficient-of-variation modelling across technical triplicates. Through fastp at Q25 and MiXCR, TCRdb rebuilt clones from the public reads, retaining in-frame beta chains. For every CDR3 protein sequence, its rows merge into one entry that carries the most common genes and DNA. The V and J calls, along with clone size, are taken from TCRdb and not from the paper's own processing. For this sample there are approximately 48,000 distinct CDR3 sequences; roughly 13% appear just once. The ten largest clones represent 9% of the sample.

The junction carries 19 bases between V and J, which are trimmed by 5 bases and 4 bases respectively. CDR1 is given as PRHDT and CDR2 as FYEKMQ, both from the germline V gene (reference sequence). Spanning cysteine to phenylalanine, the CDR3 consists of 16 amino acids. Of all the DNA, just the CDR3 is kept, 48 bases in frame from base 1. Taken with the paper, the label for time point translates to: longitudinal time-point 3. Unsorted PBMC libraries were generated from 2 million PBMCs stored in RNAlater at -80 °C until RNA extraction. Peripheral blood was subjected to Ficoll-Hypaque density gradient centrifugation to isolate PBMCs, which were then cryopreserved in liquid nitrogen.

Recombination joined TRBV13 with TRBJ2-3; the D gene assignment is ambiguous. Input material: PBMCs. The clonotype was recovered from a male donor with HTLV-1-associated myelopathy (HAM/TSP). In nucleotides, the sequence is TGTGCCAGCAGCACCCGTGGTAGCCTACTCGCAGATACGCAGTATTTT. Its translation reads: CASSTRGSLLADTQYF. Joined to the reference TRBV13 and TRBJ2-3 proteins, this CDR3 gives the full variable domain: AAGVIQSPRHLIKEKRETATLKCYPIPRHDTVYWYQQGPGQDPQFLISFYEKMQSDKGSIPDRFSAQQFSDYHSELNMSSLELGDSALYFCASSTRGSLLADTQYFGPGTRLTVL.